The source of this TCR beta chain is a study of T-cell reconstitution after alpha-beta-depleted transplantation in children. Unique molecular identifiers were incorporated during preparation of the TCRbeta library. In TCRdb, the PCR reads were re-called with MiXCR into one record per CDR3 protein. The repertoire holds about 420,000 distinct CDR3 sequences, with approximately 11% as singletons. A word on this clonotype: At one end the junction does not follow the germline gene, possibly because of a read error.

The CDR3 has 13 amino acids. Germline CDR1 and CDR2: DFQATT and SNEGSKA (reference sequence). The V gene is TRBV20-1, the J gene TRBJ2-3, with D uncertain. The clonotype originates from a human donor who donated a stem cell graft to a child with acute myeloid leukemia. The sequencing here drew on PBMCs from the stem cell graft donor, taken from the stem cell graft. This CDR3 reads CIASFQGADTQYF. The DNA of the CDR3 is TGCATTGCTAGTTTTCAAGGCGCAGATACGCAGTATTTT.